This T cell receptor beta chain was sequenced during a study of a mutant IDH1 vaccine in newly diagnosed glioma. With 1 base removed from V and 3 bases from J, the gap between germline ends came to 9 bases. Germline V CDR1 and CDR2: GTSNPN, SVGIG (reference sequence). CDR3 size: 13 residues. Sequencing used immunoSEQ multiplex PCR; TCRdb keeps in-frame clones, though not all of them. Of 35,000 to 45,000 clones listed, over 70% are singletons. Time point here: week 47, end of study. Doses of 300 ug of mutant IDH1 20-mer peptide were given with topical imiquimod. This clone ranks as medium-sized. What it binds is not known.

The chain recombines TRBV30 with TRBJ1-1; no clear D. Sequenced here: PBMCs, sampled from a glioma patient whose treatment included an IDH1 peptide vaccine. The sequence came from a man aged 35-49 years with glioma. CDR3: CAWSEAGHTEAFF. The CDR3 region has the DNA TGTGCCTGGAGTGAGGCAGGACACACTGAAGCTTTCTTT.